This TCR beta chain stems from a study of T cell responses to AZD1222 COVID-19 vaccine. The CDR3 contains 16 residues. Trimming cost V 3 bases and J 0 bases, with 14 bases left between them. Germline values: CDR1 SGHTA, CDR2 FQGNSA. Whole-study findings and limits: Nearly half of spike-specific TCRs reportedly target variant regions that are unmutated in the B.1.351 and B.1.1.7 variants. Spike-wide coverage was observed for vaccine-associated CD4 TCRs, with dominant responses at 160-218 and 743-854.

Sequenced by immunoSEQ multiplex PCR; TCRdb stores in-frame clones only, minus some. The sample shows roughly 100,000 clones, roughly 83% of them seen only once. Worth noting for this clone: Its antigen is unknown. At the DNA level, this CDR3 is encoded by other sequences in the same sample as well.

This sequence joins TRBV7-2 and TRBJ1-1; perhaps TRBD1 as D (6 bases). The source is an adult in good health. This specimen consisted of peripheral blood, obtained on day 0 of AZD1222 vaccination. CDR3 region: CASSLERTGLNTEAFF. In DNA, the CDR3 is TGTGCCAGCAGCTTGGAGAGAACAGGGTTGAACACTGAAGCTTTCTTT.